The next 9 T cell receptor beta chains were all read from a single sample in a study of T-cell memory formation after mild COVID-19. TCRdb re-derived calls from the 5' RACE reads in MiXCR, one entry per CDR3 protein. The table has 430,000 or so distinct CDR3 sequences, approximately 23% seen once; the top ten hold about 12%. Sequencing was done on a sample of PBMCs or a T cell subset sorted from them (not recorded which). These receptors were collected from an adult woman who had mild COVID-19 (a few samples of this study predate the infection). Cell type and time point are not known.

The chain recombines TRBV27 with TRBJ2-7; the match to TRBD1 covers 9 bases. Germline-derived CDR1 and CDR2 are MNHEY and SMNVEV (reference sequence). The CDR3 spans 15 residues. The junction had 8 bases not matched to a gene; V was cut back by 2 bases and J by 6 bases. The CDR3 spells CASSLVGQGGGEQYF. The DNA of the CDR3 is TGTGCCAGCAGTTTAGTGGGACAGGGAGGGGGCGAGCAGTACTTC.

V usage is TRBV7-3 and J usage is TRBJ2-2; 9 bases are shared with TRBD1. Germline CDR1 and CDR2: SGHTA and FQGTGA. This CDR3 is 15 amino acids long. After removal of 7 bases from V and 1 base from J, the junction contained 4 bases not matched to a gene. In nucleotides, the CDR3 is TGTGCCAGCAACCCGGGACAGGGGAACACCGGGGAGCTGTTTTTT. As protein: CASNPGQGNTGELFF.

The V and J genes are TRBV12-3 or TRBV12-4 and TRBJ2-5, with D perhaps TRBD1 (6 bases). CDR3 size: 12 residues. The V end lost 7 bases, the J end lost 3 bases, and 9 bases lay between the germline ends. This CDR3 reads CASTRGEETQYF. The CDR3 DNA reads TGTGCCAGCACCAGGGGCGAAGAGACCCAGTACTTC.

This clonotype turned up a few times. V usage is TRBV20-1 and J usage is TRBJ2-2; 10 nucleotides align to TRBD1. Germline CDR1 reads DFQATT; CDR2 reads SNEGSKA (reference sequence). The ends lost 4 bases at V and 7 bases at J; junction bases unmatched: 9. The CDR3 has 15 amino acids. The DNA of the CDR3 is TGCAGTGCTACACGGACAGGGGGATATGTCGGGGAGCTGTTTTTT. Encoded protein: CSATRTGGYVGELFF.

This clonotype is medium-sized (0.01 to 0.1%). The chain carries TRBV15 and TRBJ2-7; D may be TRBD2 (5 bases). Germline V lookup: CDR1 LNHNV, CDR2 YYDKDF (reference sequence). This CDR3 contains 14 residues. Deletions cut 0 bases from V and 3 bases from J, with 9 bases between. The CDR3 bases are TGTGCCACCAGCAGAGACCGGGGTAGCTACGAGCAGTACTTC. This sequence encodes CATSRDRGSYEQYF.

The CDR3 loop is CSARDLRAATGFEQFF. Written as DNA, the CDR3 is TGCAGTGCTAGAGATCTTAGAGCGGCCACTGGGTTTGAGCAGTTCTTC. This chain uses TRBV20-1 with TRBJ2-1; tentatively, D is TRBD2 (5 bases). The CDR3 consists of 16 residues. Deletions cut 0 bases from V and 9 bases from J, with 21 bases between. From germline, CDR1 is DFQATT and CDR2 SNEGSKA (reference sequence).

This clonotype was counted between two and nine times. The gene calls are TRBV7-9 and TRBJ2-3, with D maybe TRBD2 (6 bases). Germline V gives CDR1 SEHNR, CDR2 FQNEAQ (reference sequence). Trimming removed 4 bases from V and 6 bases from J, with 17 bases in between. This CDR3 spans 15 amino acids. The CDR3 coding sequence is TGTGCCAGCAGCTATCAAAGGGGAGGTGGGGATACGCAGTATTTT. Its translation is CASSYQRGGGDTQYF.

This chain's CDR3 is CASSQVTGGLDEKLFF. The CDR3 DNA follows: TGTGCCAGCAGCCAAGTGACAGGGGGCTTGGATGAAAAACTGTTTTTT. The rearrangement uses TRBV4-2 and TRBJ1-4; 10 bases agree with TRBD1. The junction had 5 bases not matched to a gene; V was cut back by 1 base and J by 6 bases. The germline V gene encodes CDR1 LGHNA and CDR2 YNFKEQ. This CDR3 spans 16 amino acids.

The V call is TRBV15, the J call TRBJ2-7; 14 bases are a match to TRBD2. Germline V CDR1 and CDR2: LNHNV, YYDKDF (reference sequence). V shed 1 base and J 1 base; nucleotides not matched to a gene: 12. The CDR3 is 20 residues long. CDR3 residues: CATSRARLGGLAGASYEQYF. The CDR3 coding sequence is TGTGCCACCAGCAGAGCTAGGCTCGGGGGACTAGCGGGGGCATCCTACGAGCAGTACTTC.